This TCR beta chain is drawn from a study of Graves' ophthalmopathy and Graves' hyperthyroidism. Germline V gene sequence: CDR1 SGHAT, CDR2 FQNNGV. Trimming left V 4 bases short and J 3 bases short, with 9 bases between. This CDR3 contains 13 residues. Transcripts of RNA were the source for amplifying TCR beta CDR3 regions. RT-PCR with HTBI primers came first, then second-round multiplex PCR. TCRdb passed the multiplex PCR reads through MiXCR, listing each CDR3 protein once. Of over a million distinct CDR3 sequences listed, about 35% are singletons. This clonotype was seen repeatedly, ten times or more.

The V call is TRBV11-2, the J call TRBJ2-5; D is unresolved. Source material: peripheral blood or thyroid tissue (not recorded which). The source is an adult man with Graves' hyperthyroidism. CDR3 DNA sequence: TGTGCCAGCAGCTCTACAGCAGAAGAGACCCAGTACTTC. Protein sequence: CASSSTAEETQYF.